This T cell receptor (beta chain) was profiled in a study of identifying expanded T cells in peripheral blood. Collection occurred without any documented infections or immune events in donors. The germline V gene has CDR1 LNHDA and CDR2 SQIVND (reference sequence). The CDR3 extends over 14 amino acids. V was trimmed by 3 bases and J by 2 bases, leaving 11 bases between them. Assay used: immunoSEQ multiplex PCR; TCRdb lists only in-frame clones, some missing. This sample has about 90,000 clones, with 88% found just once. Source material: blood. The receptor comes from a person aged 18 to 70 in good health. This rearrangement joins TRBV19 to TRBJ2-7; D may match TRBD1 or TRBD2 (5 bases each). CDR3 bases: TGTGCCAGTAGTATTGCTGTGGGGGCCTACGAGCAGTACTTC. Protein sequence: CASSIAVGAYEQYF.